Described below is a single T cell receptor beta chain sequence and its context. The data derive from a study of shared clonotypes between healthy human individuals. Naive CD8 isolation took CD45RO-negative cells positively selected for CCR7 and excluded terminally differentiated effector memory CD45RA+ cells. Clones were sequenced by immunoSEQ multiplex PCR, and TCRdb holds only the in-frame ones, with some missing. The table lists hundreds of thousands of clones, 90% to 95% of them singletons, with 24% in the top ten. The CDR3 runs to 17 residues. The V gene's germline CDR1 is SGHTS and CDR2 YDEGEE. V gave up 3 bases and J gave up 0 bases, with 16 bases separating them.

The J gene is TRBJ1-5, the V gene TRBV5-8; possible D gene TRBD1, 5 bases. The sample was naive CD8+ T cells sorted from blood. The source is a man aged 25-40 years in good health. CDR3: CASSSPPGLHSNQPQHF. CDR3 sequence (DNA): TGTGCCAGCAGCTCGCCCCCAGGGCTTCATAGCAATCAGCCCCAGCATTTT.